These 8 T cell receptor beta chains share one sample of origin, sequenced in a study of cytomegalovirus exposure and HLA in healthy donors. Primers for the PCR totalled 60 Vbeta and 13 Jbeta. Profiling relied on immunoSEQ multiplex PCR, and the TCRdb table lists in-frame clones only, not all of them. Of 83,000 or so clones listed, roughly 77% were seen once; the top ten hold under 15%. The sample was PBMCs. These receptors were collected from a woman aged 40 to 50 in good health and CMV-seropositive.

The chain couples TRBV7-9 to TRBJ1-3; TRBD1 aligns across 7 bases. CDR3 length: 15 amino acids. V lost 5 bases to trimming and J lost 4 bases; unmatched junction nucleotides: 8. Germline V CDR1 and CDR2: SEHNR, FQNEAQ (reference sequence). The CDR3 loop reads CASSPTGAWGNTIYF. In DNA, the CDR3 is TGTGCCAGCAGCCCAACAGGGGCTTGGGGAAACACCATATATTTT.

The chain links TRBV27 to TRBJ1-2, with D perhaps matching TRBD1 (5 bases). Germline CDR1 reads MNHEY; CDR2 reads SMNVEV (reference sequence). The CDR3 runs to 15 residues. The V end was cut by 3 bases, the J end by 0 bases, with 11 bases between. The CDR3 loop reads CASSLFPGTNYGYTF. CDR3 coding DNA: TGTGCCAGCAGTTTGTTCCCAGGGACTAACTATGGCTACACCTTC.

CDR3 amino acids: CASSQTGRAYGYTF. The CDR3 DNA follows: TGTGCCAGCAGCCAAACAGGGCGGGCCTATGGCTACACCTTC. This chain uses TRBV14 with TRBJ1-2; D is perhaps TRBD1 (6 bases). The CDR3 totals 14 residues. Trimming removed 2 bases from V and 4 bases from J, with 11 bases in between. Germline CDR1 and CDR2: SGHDN and FVKESK.

The chain employs TRBV19 and TRBJ2-5; a possible D gene is TRBD2 (6 bases). V was pared by 10 bases and J by 9 bases, with 12 bases between. The CDR3 runs 10 residues. Germline V lookup: CDR1 LNHDA, CDR2 SQIVND (reference sequence). CDR3 DNA sequence: TGTGCCACGGGGGTCTCCCCCCAGTACTTC. Amino acids: CATGVSPQYF.

The V call is TRBV29-1, the J call TRBJ2-2; 11 positions match TRBD2. V lost 6 bases to trimming and J lost 1 base; unmatched junction nucleotides: 10. Germline-derived CDR1 and CDR2 are SQVTM and ANQGSEA. This CDR3 spans 17 amino acids. CDR3 DNA sequence: TGCAGCGTGGGACCGGGACTAGCGGAGAGGAACACCGGGGAGCTGTTTTTT. Translating it yields CSVGPGLAERNTGELFF.

The chain employs TRBV11-2 and TRBJ2-1; D not certain. Germline-derived CDR1 and CDR2 are SGHAT and FQNNGV. The CDR3 contains 13 residues. Trimming removed 5 bases at V and 6 bases at J, with 11 bases between. CDR3 nucleotides: TGTGCCAGCAGCATTGATCGGGTCAATGAGCAGTTCTTC. Translation: CASSIDRVNEQFF. The full variable domain, rest sourced from reference TRBV11-2 and TRBJ2-1, is EAGVAQSPRYKIIEKRQSVAFWCNPISGHATLYWYQQILGQGPKLLIQFQNNGVVDDSQLPKDRFSAERLKGVDSTLKIQPAKLEDSAVYLCASSIDRVNEQFFGPGTRLTVL.

This clone appeared once. The chain has TRBV7-3 and TRBJ2-5, with 8 bases fitting TRBD2. CDR3 length equals 16 residues. Germline CDR1 SGHTA, CDR2 FQGTGA. V lost 5 bases and J lost 5; bases outside the gene matches: 13. In nucleotides, the CDR3 is TGTGCCAGCAGCCCCAAAGGGGGGGGCGGGAGGGAGACCCAGTACTTC. It translates to CASSPKGGGGRETQYF.

This rearrangement joins TRBV6-1 to TRBJ2-5, with 7 bases fitting TRBD2. The CDR3 runs to 14 residues. CDR1 MNHNS and CDR2 SASEGT come from the germline V gene. Trimming took 4 bases from V and 4 from J; bases not matched to a gene: 6. CDR3 loop: CASSAMREGETQYF. The CDR3 bases are TGTGCCAGCAGTGCTATGAGGGAGGGAGAGACCCAGTACTTC.